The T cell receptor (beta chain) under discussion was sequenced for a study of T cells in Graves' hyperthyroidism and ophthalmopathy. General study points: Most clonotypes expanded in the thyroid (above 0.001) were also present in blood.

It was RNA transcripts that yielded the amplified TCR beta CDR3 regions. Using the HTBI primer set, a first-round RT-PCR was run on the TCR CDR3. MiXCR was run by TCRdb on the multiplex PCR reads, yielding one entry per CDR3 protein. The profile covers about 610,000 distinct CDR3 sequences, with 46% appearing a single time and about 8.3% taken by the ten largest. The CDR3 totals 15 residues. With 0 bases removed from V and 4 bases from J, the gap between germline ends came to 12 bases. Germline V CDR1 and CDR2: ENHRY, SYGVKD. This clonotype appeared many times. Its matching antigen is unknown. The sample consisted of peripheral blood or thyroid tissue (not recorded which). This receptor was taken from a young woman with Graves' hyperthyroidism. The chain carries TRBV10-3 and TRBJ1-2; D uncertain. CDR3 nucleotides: TGTGCCATCAGTGAGTCTCTGAGTAGGTCCTATGGCTACACCTTC. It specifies CAISESLSRSYGYTF.